This T cell receptor beta chain came from a study of cytomegalovirus exposure and HLA in healthy donors. V was clipped by 5 bases and J by 8 bases, with 9 bases between them. The V gene's germline CDR1 is MNHEY and CDR2 SMNVEV (reference sequence). The CDR3 spans 12 residues. PCR used 60 Vbeta primers and 13 Jbeta primers. Only in-frame clones appear in the TCRdb table, and some are missing; sequencing was by immunoSEQ multiplex PCR. The data show roughly 160,000 clones, roughly 85% seen once. The sequenced sample was PBMCs. The chain has TRBV27 and TRBJ2-2; tentatively, D is TRBD2 (5 bases). The sequence derives from a boy between 2 and 15 years old in good health and CMV-seronegative. This CDR3 reads CASSVGLGELFF. CDR3 nucleotide sequence: TGTGCCAGCAGTGTTGGACTTGGGGAGCTGTTTTTT.